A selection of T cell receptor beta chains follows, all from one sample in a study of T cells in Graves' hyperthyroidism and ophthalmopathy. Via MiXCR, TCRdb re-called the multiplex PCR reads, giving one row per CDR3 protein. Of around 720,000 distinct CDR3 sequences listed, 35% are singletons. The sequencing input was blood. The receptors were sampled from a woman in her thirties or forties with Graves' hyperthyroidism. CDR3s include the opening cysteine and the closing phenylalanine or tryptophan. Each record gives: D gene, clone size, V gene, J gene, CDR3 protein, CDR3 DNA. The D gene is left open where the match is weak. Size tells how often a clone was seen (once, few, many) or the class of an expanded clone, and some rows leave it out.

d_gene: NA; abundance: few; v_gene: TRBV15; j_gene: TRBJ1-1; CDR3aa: CATSSRGMDEAFF; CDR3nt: TGTGCCACCAGCAGTCGGGGAATGGACGAAGCTTTCTTT
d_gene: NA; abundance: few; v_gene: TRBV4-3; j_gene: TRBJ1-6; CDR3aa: CASRTGFHNSPLHF; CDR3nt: TGCGCCAGCAGGACAGGATTCCATAATTCACCCCTCCACTTT
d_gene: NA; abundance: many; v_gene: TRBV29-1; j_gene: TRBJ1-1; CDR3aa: CSVSRTVLAFF; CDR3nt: TGCAGCGTTTCTAGGACAGTTTTAGCTTTCTTT
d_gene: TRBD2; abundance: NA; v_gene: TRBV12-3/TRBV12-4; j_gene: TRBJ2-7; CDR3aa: CASSFYGSGGPLSTYEQYF; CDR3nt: TGTGCCAGCAGTTTCTACGGGTCGGGGGGACCTCTCTCAACTTACGAGCAGTACTTC
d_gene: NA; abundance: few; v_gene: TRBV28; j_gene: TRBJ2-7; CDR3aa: CASSLRDREQYF; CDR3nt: TGTGCCAGCAGTTTGCGGGACCGCGAGCAGTACTTC
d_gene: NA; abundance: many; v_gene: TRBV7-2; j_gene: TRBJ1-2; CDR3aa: CASSLEDVVYGYTF; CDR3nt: TGTGCCAGCAGCTTAGAGGACGTAGTGTATGGCTACACCTTC
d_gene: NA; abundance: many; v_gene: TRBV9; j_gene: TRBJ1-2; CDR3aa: CASSVDGTPGGEGYTF; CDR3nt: TGTGCCAGCAGCGTAGATGGGACGCCGGGCGGGGAAGGCTACACCTTC
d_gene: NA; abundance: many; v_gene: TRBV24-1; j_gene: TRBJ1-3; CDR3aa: CATSDPGVGDGNTIYF; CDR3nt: TGTGCCACCAGTGATCCCGGGGTCGGCGATGGAAACACCATATATTTT
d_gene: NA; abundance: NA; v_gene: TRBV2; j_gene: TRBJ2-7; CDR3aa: CASSPLQDLFDEQYF; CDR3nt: TGTGCCAGCAGTCCCCTGCAGGACCTCTTTGACGAGCAGTACTTC
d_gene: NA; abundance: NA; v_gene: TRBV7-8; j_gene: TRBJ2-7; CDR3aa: CASSSPQGGQAYEQYF; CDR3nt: TGTGCCAGCAGCTCACCACAGGGAGGCCAAGCCTACGAGCAGTACTTC
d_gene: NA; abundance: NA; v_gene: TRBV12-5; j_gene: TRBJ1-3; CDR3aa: CASVQGFSGNTIYF; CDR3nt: TGTGCTAGTGTTCAGGGGTTCTCTGGAAACACCATATATTTT
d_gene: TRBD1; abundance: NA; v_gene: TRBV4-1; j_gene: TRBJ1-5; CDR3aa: CASSRGQGAGVNQPQHF; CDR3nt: TGCGCCAGCAGCCGAGGACAGGGGGCGGGTGTCAATCAGCCCCAGCATTTT
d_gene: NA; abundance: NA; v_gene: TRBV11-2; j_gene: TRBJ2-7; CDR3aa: CASSLDWGTYEQYF; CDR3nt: TGTGCCAGCAGCTTAGATTGGGGGACCTACGAGCAGTACTTC
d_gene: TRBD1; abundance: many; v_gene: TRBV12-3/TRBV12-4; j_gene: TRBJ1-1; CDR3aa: CASLVGTGTEAFF; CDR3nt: TGTGCCAGCCTCGTGGGGACAGGGACTGAAGCTTTCTTT
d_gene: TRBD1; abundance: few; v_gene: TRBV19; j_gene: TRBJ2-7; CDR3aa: CASSIDQGASYEQYF; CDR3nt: TGTGCCAGTAGTATTGATCAGGGGGCGTCCTACGAGCAGTACTTC
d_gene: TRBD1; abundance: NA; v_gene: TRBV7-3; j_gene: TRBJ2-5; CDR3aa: CASRDPGQGSHGTQYF; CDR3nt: TGTGCCAGCAGGGACCCGGGACAGGGTTCACATGGGACCCAGTACTTC
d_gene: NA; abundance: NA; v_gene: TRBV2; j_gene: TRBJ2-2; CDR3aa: CASSEGWTGELFF; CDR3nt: TGTGCCAGCAGTGAAGGGTGGACCGGGGAGCTGTTTTTT
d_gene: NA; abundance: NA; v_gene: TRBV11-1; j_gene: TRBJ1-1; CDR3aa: CALGDTEAFF; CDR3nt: TGTGCCCTTGGGGACACTGAAGCTTTCTTT
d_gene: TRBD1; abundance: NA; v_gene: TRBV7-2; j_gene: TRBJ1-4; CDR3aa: CASSKQGMVHEKLFF; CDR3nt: TGTGCCAGCAGCAAACAGGGGATGGTGCATGAAAAACTGTTTTTT
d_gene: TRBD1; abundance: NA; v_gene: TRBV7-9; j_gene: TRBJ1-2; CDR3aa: CASSFQGAGYTF; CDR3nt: TGTGCCAGCAGCTTTCAGGGGGCTGGCTACACCTTC
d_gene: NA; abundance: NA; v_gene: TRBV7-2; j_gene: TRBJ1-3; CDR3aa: CASSPVQANSGNTIYF; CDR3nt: TGTGCCAGCAGCCCGGTACAGGCGAACTCTGGAAACACCATATATTTT
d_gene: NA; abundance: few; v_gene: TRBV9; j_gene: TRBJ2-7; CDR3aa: CASSAGPGLTSEQYF; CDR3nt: TGTGCCAGCAGCGCAGGGCCGGGTCTGACGTCCGAGCAGTACTTC
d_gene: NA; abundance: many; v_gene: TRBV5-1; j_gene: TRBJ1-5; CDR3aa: CASSLEQGQPQHF; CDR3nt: TGTGCCAGCAGCTTAGAACAGGGCCAGCCCCAGCATTTT
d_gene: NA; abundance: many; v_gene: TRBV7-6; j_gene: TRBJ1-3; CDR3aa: CASSPKDGGNTGNTIYF; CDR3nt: TGTGCCAGCAGCCCCAAGGATGGGGGAAATACCGGAAACACCATATATTTT
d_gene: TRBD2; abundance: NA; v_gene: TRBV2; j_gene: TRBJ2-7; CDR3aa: CASSEALPLAGVGEQYF; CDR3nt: TGTGCCAGCAGTGAAGCGCTTCCCCTAGCGGGAGTGGGGGAGCAGTACTTC
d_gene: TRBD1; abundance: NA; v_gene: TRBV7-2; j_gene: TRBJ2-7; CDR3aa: CASSPPGQTFSYEQYF; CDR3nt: TGTGCCAGCAGCCCACCGGGACAGACCTTCTCCTACGAGCAGTACTTC
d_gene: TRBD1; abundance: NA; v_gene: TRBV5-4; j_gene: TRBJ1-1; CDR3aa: CASSWGTGFGTEAFF; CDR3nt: TGTGCCAGCAGCTGGGGGACAGGGTTCGGCACTGAAGCTTTCTTT
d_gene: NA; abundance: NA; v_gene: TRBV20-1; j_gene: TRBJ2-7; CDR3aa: CSPKQIVGQRPSSYEQYF; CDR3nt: TGCAGTCCAAAGCAAATCGTCGGACAGCGTCCCAGCTCCTACGAGCAGTACTTC
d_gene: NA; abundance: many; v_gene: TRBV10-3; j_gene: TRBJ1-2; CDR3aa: CAISESFIYSNYGYTF; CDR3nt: TGTGCCATCAGTGAGTCGTTTATATACTCAAACTATGGCTACACCTTC
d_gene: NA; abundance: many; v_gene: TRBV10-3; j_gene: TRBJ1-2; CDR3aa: CAISESAPTNYGYTF; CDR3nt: TGTGCCATCAGTGAGTCGGCACCTACTAACTATGGCTACACCTTC
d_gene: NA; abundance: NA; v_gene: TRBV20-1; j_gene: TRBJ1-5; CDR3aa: CSARVWGYQPQHF; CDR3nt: TGCAGTGCTAGAGTTTGGGGGTATCAGCCCCAGCATTTT
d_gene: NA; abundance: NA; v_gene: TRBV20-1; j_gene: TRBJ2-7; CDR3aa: CSASLTGRQYEQYF; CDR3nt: TGCAGTGCTAGTTTGACGGGGCGCCAATACGAGCAGTACTTC
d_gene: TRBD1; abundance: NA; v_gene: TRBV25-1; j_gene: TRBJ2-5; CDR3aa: CASSEPTGVRETQYF; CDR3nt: TGTGCCAGCAGTGAACCGACAGGGGTCCGAGAGACCCAGTACTTC
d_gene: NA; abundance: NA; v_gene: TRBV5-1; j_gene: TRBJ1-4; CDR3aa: CASSLGGISDEKLFF; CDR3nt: TGCGCCAGCAGCCTGGGAGGGATATCCGATGAAAAACTGTTTTTT